The entry that follows covers one T cell receptor beta chain sequence. With V trimmed by 2 bases and J by 0 bases, 7 bases remained unmatched. The germline CDR1 and CDR2 sequences are SGHNT and YYREEE (reference sequence). The CDR3 has 16 residues. This sample stems from a study of blood T cell repertoires in COVID-19. Libraries were prepared by immunoSEQ multiplex PCR; TCRdb keeps only in-frame clonotypes and omits some of them. The sample lists 150,000 to 200,000 clones; around four fifths were seen once. The genes are TRBV5-4 and TRBJ1-1, with TRBD1 matching 7 bases. The source is a woman aged 80 or over with COVID-19, enrolled during active disease. Sequencing used peripheral blood. CDR3 loop: CASSFPTGSMNTEAFF. As DNA, the CDR3 is TGTGCCAGCAGCTTCCCGACAGGGTCTATGAACACTGAAGCTTTCTTT.